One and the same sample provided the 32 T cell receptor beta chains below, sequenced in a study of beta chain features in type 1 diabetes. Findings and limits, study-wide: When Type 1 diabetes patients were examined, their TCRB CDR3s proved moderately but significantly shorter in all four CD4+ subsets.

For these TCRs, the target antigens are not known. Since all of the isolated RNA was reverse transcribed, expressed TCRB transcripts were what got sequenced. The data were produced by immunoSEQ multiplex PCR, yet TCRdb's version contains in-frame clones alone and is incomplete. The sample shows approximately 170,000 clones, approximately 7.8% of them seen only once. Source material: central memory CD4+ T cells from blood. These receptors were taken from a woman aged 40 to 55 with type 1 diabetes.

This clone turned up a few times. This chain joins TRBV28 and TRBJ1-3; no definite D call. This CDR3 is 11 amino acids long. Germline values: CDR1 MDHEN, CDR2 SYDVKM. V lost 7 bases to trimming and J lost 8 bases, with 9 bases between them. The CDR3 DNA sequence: TGTGCCAGCACCGATTCGGACACCATATATTTT. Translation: CASTDSDTIYF. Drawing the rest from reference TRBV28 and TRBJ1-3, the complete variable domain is DVKVTQSSRYLVKRTGEKVFLECVQDMDHENMFWYRQDPGLGLRLIYFSYDVKMKEKGDIPEGYSVSREKKERFSLILESASTNQTSMYLCASTDSDTIYFGEGSWLTVV.

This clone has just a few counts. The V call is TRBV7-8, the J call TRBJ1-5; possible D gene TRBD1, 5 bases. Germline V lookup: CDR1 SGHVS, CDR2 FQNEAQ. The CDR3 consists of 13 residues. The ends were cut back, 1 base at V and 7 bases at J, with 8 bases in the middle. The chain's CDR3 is CASSLGGEQPQHF. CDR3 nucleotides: TGTGCCAGCAGCTTAGGGGGGGAACAGCCCCAGCATTTT. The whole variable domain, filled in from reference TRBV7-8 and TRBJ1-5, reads GAGVSQSPRYKVAKRGQDVALRCDPISGHVSLFWYQQALGQGPEFLTYFQNEAQLDKSGLPSDRFFAERPEGSVSTLKIQRTQQEDSAVYLCASSLGGEQPQHFGDGTRLSIL.

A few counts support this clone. The CDR3 loop reads CASSLQGPAGDQYF. As DNA, the CDR3 is TGTGCCAGCTCCCTCCAAGGCCCCGCCGGGGACCAGTACTTC. This chain links TRBV18 with TRBJ2-5; D might be TRBD2 (5 bases). The CDR3 loop spans 14 amino acids. The V end was cut by 6 bases, the J end by 10 bases, with 21 bases between. CDR1 and CDR2 (germline): KGHSH, LQKENI. Using reference TRBV18 and TRBJ2-5 for the parts outside the CDR3, the full variable domain is NAGVMQNPRHLVRRRGQEARLRCSPMKGHSHVYWYRQLPEEGLKFMVYLQKENIIDESGMPKERFSAEFPKEGPSILRIQQVVRGDSAAYFCASSLQGPAGDQYFGPGTRLLVL.

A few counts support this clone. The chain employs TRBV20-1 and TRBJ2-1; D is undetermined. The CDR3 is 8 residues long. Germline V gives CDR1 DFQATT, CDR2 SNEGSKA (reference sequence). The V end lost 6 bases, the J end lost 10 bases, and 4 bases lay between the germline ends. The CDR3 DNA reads TGCAGTGCCCGGGAGCAGTTCTTC. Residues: CSAREQFF.

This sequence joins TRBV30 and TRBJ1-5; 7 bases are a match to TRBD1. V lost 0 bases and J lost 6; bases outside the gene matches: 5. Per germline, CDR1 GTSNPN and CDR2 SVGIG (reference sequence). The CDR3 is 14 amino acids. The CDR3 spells CAWSVRQGSQPQHF. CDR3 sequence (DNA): TGTGCCTGGAGTGTTCGACAGGGAAGTCAGCCCCAGCATTTT.

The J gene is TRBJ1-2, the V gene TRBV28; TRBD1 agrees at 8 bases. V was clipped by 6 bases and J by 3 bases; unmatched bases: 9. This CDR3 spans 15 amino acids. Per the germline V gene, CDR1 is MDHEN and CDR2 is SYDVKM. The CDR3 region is CASRFGQGGYYGYTF. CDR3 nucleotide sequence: TGTGCCAGCAGATTCGGACAGGGAGGGTACTATGGCTACACCTTC.

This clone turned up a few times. The CDR3 reads CASGDRGQPQHF. Written as DNA, the CDR3 is TGTGCCAGCGGTGACAGGGGTCAGCCCCAGCATTTT. The V gene is TRBV28, the J gene TRBJ1-5, with 8 bases matching TRBD1. Germline V CDR1 and CDR2: MDHEN, SYDVKM. Trimming removed 8 bases from V and 6 bases from J; junction bases left unmatched: 3. This CDR3 comprises 12 residues.

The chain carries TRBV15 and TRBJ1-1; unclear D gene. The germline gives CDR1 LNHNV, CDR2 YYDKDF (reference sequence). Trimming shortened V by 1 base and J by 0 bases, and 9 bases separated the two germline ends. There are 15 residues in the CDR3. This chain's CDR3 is CATSRGQAMNTEAFF. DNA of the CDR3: TGTGCCACCAGCAGAGGCCAGGCTATGAACACTGAAGCTTTCTTT.

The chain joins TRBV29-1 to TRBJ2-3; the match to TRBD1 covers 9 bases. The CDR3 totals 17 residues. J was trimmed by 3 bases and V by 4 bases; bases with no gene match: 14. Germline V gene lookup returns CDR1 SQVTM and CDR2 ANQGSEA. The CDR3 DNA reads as TGCAGCGTTGGGGGGGGCCCGGACAGGGGCTGGACAGATACGCAGTATTTT. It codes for CSVGGGPDRGWTDTQYF.

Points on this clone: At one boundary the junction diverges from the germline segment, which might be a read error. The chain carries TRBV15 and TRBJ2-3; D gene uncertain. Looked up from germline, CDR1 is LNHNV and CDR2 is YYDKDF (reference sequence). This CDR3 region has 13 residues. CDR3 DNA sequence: TGTGCCACCAGCGGAGATTATACAAATACGCAGTATTTT. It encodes CATSGDYTNTQYF.

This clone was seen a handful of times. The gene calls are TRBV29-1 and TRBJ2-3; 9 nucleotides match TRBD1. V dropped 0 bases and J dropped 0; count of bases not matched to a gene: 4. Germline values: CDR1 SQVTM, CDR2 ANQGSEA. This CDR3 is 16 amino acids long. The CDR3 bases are TGCAGCGTTGAAGATCGGACAGGGGCTAGCACAGATACGCAGTATTTT. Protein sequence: CSVEDRTGASTDTQYF.

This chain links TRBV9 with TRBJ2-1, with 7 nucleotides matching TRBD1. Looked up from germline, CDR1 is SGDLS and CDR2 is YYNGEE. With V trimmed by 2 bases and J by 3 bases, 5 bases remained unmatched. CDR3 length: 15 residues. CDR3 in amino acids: CASSVDRAGYNEQFF. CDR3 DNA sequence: TGTGCCAGCAGCGTCGACAGGGCGGGCTACAATGAGCAGTTCTTC.

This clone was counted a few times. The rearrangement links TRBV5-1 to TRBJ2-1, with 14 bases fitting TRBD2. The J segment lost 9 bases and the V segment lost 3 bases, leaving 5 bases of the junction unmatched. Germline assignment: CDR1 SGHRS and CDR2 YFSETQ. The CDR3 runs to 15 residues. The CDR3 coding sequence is TGCGCCAGCAGCTGGACTAGCGGGAGGTCGGGTGAGCAGTTCTTC. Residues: CASSWTSGRSGEQFF.

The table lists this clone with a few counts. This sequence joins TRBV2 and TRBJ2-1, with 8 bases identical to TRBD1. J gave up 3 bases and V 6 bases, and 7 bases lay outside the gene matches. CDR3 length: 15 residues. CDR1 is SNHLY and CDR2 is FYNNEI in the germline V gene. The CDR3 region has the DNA TGTGCCAGCAGCAGGGGGCCCGAAATCTACAATGAGCAGTTCTTC. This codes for CASSRGPEIYNEQFF.

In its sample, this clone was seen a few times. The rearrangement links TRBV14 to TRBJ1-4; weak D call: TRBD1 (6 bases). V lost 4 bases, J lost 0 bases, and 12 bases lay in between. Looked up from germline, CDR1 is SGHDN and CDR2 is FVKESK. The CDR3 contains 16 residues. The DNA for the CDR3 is TGTGCCAGCAGCCCAGGACAGATCACAACTAATGAAAAACTGTTTTTT. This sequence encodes CASSPGQITTNEKLFF.

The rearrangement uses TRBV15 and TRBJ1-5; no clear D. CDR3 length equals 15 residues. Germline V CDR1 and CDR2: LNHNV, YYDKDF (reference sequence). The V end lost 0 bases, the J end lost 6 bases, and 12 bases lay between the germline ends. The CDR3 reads CATSRESGYGQPQHF. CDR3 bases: TGTGCCACCAGCAGAGAATCGGGGTATGGTCAGCCCCAGCATTTT.

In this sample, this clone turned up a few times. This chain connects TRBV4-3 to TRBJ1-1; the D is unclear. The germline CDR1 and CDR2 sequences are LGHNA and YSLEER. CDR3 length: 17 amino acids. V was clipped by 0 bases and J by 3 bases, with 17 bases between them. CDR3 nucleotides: TGCGCCAGCAGCCAAGATATCTACTCTTCTGAGGACACTGAAGCTTTCTTT. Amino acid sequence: CASSQDIYSSEDTEAFF.

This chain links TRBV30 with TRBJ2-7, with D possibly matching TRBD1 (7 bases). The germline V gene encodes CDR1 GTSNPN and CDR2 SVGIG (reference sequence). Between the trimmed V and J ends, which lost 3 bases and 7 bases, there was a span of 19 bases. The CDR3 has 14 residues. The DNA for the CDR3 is TGTGCCTGGAGCCGACAGGGAGGAATGGTGGAGCAGTACTTC. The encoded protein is CAWSRQGGMVEQYF.

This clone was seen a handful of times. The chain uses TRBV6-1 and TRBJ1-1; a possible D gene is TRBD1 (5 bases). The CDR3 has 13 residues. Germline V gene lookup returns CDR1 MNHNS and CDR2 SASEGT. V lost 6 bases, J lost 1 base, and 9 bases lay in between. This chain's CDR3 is CASSLRENTEAFF. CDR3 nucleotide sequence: TGTGCCAGCAGCCTCAGGGAGAACACTGAAGCTTTCTTT.

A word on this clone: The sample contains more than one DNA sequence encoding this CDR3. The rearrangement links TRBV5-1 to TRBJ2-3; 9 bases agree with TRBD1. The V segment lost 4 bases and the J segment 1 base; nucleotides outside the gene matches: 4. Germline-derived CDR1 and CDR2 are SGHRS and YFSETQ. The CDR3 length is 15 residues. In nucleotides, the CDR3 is TGCGCCAGCAGCCTGGGACAGGGCGGCACAGATACGCAGTATTTT. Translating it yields CASSLGQGGTDTQYF. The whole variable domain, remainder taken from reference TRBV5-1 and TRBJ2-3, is KAGVTQTPRYLIKTRGQQVTLSCSPISGHRSVSWYQQTPGQGLQFLFEYFSETQRNKGNFPGRFSGRQFSNSRSEMNVSTLELGDSALYLCASSLGQGGTDTQYFGPGTRLTVL.

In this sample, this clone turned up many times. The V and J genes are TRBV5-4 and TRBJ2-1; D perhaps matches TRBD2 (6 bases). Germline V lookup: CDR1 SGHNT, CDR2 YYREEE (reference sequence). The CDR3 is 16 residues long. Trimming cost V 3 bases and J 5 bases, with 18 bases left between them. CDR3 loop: CASSSAPSVRNNEQFF. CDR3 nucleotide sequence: TGTGCCAGCAGCTCCGCACCTAGCGTGCGCAACAATGAGCAGTTCTTC.

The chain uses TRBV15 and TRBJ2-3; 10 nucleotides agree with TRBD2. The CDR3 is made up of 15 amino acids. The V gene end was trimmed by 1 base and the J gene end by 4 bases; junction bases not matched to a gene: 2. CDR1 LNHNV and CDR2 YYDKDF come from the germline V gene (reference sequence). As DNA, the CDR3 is TGTGCCACCAGCAGAGGTCTAGCGGGGGCAGATACGCAGTATTTT. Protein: CATSRGLAGADTQYF.

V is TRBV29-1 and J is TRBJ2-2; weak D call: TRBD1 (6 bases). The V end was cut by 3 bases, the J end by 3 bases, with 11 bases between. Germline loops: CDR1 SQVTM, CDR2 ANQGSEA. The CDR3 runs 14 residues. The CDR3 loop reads CSVDSPGDTGELFF. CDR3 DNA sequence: TGCAGCGTTGATAGCCCAGGGGACACCGGGGAGCTGTTTTTT.

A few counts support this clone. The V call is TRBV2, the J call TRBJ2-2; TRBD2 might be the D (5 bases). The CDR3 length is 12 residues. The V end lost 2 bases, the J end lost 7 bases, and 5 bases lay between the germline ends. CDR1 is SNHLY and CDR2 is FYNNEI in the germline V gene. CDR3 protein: CASSETSGELFF. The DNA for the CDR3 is TGTGCCAGCAGTGAAACTAGCGGGGAGCTGTTTTTT.

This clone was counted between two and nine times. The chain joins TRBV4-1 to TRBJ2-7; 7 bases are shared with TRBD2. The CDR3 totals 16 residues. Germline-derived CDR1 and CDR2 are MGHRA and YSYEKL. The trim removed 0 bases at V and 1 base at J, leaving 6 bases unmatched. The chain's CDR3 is CASSQDQRGGSYEQYF. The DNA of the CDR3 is TGCGCCAGCAGCCAAGACCAGCGGGGTGGGTCCTACGAGCAGTACTTC.

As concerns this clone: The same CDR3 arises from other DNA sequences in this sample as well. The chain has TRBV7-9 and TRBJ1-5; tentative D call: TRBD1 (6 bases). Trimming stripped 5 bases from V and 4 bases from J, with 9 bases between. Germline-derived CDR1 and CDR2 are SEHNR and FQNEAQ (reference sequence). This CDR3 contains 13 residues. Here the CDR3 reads CASSPDSNQPQHF. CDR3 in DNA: TGTGCCAGCAGCCCGGACAGTAATCAGCCCCAGCATTTT. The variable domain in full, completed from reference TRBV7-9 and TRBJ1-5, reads DTGVSQNPRHKITKRGQNVTFRCDPISEHNRLYWYRQTLGQGPEFLTYFQNEAQLEKSRLLSDRFSAERPKGSFSTLEIQRTEQGDSAMYLCASSPDSNQPQHFGDGTRLSIL.

Here the CDR3 DNA reads TGTGCTAGTGGTTCGACTAGCGGGGACCAAGAGACCCAGTACTTC. It translates to CASGSTSGDQETQYF. This rearrangement joins TRBV12-5 to TRBJ2-5, with TRBD2 identical over 11 bases. V shed 4 bases, J shed 0 bases, and the junction held 1 base outside the gene matches. Germline CDR1 is LGHNT and CDR2 is FRNRAP. This CDR3 has 15 amino acids.

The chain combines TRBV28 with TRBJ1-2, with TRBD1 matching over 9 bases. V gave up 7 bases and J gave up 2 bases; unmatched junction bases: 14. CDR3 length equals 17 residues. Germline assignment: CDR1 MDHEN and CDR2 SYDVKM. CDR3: CASTPAGTGTKNYGYTF. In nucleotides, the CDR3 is TGTGCCAGCACCCCTGCCGGGACAGGGACCAAGAACTATGGCTACACCTTC.

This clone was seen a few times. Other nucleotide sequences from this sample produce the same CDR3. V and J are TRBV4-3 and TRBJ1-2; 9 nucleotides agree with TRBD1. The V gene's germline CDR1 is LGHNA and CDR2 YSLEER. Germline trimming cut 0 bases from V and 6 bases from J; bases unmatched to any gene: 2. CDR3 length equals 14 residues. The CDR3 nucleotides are TGCGCCAGCAGCCAAGAGGGACAGGGTGATGGCTACACCTTC. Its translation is CASSQEGQGDGYTF.

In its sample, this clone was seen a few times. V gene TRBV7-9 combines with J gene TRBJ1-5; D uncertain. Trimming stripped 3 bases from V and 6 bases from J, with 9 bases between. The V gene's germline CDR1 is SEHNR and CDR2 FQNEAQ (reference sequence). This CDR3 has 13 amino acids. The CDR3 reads CASSLMEGQPQHF. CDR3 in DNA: TGTGCCAGCAGCTTGATGGAGGGTCAGCCCCAGCATTTT.

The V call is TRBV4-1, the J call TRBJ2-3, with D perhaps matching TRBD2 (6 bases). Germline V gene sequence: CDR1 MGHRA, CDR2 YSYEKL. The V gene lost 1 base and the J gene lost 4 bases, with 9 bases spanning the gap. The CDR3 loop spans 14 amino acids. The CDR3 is CASSQGTTADTQYF. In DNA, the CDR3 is TGCGCCAGCAGCCAAGGGACTACGGCAGATACGCAGTATTTT.

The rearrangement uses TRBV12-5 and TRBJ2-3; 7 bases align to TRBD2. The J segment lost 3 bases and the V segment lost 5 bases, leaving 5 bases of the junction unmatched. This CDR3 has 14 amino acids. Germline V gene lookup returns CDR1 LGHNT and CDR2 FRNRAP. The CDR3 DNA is TGTGCTAGTGGTAAGGGAGGGCCGACAGATACGCAGTATTTT. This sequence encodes CASGKGGPTDTQYF.